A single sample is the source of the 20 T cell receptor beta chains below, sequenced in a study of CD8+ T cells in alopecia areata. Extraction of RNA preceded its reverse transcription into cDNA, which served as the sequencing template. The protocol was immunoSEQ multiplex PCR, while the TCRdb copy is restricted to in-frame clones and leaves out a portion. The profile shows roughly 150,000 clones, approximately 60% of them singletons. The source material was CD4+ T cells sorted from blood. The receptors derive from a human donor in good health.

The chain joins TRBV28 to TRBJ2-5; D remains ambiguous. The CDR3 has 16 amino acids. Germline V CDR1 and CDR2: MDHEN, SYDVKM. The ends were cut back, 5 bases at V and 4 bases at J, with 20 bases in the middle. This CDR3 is CASSAMLRWKGETQYF. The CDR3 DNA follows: TGTGCCAGCAGTGCCATGTTACGGTGGAAGGGAGAGACCCAGTACTTC. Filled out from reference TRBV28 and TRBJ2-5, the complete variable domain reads DVKVTQSSRYLVKRTGEKVFLECVQDMDHENMFWYRQDPGLGLRLIYFSYDVKMKEKGDIPEGYSVSREKKERFSLILESASTNQTSMYLCASSAMLRWKGETQYFGPGTRLLVL.

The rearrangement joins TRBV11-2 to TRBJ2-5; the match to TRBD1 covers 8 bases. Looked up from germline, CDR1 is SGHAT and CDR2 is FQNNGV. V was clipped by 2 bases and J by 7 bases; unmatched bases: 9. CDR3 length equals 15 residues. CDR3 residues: CASSLSTGAERTQYF. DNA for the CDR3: TGTGCCAGCAGCTTATCGACAGGGGCGGAGAGGACCCAGTACTTC.

Here the CDR3 reads CASSARQGGQPQHF. For the CDR3, the DNA is TGTGCCAGCAGCGCCAGACAGGGCGGACAGCCCCAGCATTTT. V usage is TRBV7-2 and J usage is TRBJ1-5, with 7 bases that match TRBD1. V was clipped by 5 bases and J by 7 bases; unmatched bases: 8. Germline loops: CDR1 SGHTA, CDR2 FQGNSA. The CDR3 sequence is 14 residues long.

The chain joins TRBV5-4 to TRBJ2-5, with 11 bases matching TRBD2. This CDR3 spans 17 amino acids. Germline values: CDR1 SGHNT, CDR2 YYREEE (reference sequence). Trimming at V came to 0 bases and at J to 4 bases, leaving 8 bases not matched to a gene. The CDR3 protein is CASSLGGLAGGGETQYF. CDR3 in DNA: TGTGCCAGCAGCTTGGGCGGGCTAGCGGGAGGAGGAGAGACCCAGTACTTC.

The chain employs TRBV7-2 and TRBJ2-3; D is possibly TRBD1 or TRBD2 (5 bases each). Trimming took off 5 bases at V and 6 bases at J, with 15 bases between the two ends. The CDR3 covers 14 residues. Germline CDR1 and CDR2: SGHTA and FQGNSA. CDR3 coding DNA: TGTGCCAGCAGCGTAAATCCAGGGACCGATACGCAGTATTTT. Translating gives CASSVNPGTDTQYF.

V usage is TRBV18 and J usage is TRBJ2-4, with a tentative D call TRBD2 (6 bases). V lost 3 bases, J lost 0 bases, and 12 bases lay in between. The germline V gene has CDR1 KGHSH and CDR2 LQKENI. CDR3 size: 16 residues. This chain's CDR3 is CASSPFGGEAKNIQYF. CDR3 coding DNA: TGTGCCAGCTCACCGTTCGGAGGGGAAGCCAAAAACATTCAGTACTTC.

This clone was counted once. The CDR3 coding sequence is TGTGCCACCAGCAGATACAGGGGGAATGAAAAACTGTTTTTT. Its translation: CATSRYRGNEKLFF. The chain joins TRBV15 to TRBJ1-4, with 8 bases fitting TRBD1. The CDR3 extends over 14 amino acids. Trimming took 2 bases from V and 5 from J; bases not matched to a gene: 1. Germline CDR1 reads LNHNV; CDR2 reads YYDKDF (reference sequence).

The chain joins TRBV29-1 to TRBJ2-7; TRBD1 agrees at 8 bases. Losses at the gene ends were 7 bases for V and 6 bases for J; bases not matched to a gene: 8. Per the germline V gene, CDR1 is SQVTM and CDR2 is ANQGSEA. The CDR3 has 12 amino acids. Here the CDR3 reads CSAKDDRGEQYF. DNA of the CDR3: TGCAGCGCAAAGGATGACAGGGGCGAGCAGTACTTC.

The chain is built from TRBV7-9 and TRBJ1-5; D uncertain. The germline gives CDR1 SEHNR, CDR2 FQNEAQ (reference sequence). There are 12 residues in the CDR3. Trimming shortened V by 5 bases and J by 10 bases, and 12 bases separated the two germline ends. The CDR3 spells CASSEPGGPQHF. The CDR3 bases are TGTGCCAGCAGCGAGCCCGGTGGACCCCAGCATTTT.

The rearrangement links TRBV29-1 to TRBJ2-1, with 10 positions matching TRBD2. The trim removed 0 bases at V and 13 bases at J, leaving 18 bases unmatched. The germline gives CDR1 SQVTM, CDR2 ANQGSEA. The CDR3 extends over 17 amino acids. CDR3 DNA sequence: TGCAGCGTTGAAGATGGAATGGGGCTAGCGGGAGTAGGGGACCAGTTCTTC. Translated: CSVEDGMGLAGVGDQFF.

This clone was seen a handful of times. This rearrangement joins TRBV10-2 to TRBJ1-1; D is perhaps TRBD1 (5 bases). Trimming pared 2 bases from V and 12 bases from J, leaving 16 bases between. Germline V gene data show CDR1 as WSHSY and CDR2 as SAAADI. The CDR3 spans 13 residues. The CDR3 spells CASSERGTSLTFF. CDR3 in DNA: TGCGCCAGCAGTGAGCGGGGGACGTCGTTAACTTTCTTT.

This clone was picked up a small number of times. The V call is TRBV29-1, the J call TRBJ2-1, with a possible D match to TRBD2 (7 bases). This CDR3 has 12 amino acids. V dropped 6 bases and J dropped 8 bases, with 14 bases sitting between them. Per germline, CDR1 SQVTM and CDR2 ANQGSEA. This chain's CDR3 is CSVLRGGDEQFF. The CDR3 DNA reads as TGCAGCGTCCTTAGGGGGGGCGATGAGCAGTTCTTC.

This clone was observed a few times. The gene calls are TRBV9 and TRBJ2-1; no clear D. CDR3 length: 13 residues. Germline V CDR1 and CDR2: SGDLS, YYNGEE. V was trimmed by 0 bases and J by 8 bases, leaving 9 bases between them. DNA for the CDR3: TGTGCCAGCAGCGTAGTTGGTACGGATGAGCAGTTCTTC. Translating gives CASSVVGTDEQFF.

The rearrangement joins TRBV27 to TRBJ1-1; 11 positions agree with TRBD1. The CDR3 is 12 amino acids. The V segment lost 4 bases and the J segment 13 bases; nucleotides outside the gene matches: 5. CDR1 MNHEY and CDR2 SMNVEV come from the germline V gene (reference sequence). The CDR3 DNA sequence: TGTGCCAGCAGTTACCGGGGACAGGGGGATTTCTTT. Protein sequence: CASSYRGQGDFF.

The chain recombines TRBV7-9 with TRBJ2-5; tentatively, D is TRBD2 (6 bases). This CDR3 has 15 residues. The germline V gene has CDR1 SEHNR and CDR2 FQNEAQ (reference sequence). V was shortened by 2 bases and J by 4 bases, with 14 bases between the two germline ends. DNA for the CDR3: TGTGCCAGCAGCTTATTGCGGGGAAGAGGAGAGACCCAGTACTTC. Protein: CASSLLRGRGETQYF.

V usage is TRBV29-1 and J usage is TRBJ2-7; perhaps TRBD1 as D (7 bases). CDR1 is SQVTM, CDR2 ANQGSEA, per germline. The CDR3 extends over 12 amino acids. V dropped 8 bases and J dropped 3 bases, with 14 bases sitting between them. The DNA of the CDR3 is TGCAGCACGGGGGACAGCGGCTACGAGCAGTACTTC. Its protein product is CSTGDSGYEQYF.

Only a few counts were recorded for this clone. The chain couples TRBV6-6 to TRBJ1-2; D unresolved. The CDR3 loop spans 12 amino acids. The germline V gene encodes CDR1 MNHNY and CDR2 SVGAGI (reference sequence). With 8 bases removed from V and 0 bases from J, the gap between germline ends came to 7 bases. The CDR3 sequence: CASSNANYGYTF. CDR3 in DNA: TGTGCCAGCTCGAACGCTAACTATGGCTACACCTTC.

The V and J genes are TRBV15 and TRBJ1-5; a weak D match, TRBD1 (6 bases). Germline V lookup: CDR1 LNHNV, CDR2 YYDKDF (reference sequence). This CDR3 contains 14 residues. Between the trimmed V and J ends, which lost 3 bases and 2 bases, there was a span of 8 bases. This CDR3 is CATSSYRGNQPQHF. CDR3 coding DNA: TGTGCCACCAGCAGTTACAGGGGCAATCAGCCCCAGCATTTT.

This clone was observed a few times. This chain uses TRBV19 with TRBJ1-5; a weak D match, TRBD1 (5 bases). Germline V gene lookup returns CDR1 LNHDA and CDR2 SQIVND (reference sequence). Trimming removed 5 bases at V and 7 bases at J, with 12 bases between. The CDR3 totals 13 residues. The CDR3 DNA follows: TGTGCCAGTAGTCCGGGACCTTTCCAGCCCCAGCATTTT. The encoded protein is CASSPGPFQPQHF.

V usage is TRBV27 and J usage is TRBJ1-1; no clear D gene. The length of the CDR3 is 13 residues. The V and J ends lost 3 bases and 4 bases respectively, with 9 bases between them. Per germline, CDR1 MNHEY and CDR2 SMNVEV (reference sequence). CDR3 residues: CASSFSVPTEAFF. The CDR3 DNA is TGTGCCAGCAGTTTCTCAGTTCCCACTGAAGCTTTCTTT.